Presented here are 10 T cell receptor beta chains from one specimen sequenced in a study of shared clonotypes between healthy human individuals. Assay used: immunoSEQ multiplex PCR; TCRdb lists only in-frame clones, some missing. Of 850,000 to 1,200,000 clones listed, about 76% are singletons. Input material: memory CD4+ T cells sorted from blood. Specified subset: CD45RA-negative fraction. These receptor sequences come from a young man in good health.

The J gene is TRBJ2-2, the V gene TRBV4-3; weak D call: TRBD1 (5 bases). The CDR3 is 15 residues long. Germline CDR1 is LGHNA and CDR2 is YSLEER. V was shortened by 3 bases and J by 0 bases, with 8 bases between the two germline ends. The CDR3 spells CASSQGRTNTGELFF. CDR3 sequence (DNA): TGCGCCAGCAGCCAGGGGCGCACGAACACCGGGGAGCTGTTTTTT.

The chain recombines TRBV7-9 with TRBJ2-3; D is unresolved. Germline CDR1 and CDR2: SEHNR and FQNEAQ (reference sequence). This CDR3 contains 12 residues. Trimming pared 3 bases from V and 7 bases from J, leaving 8 bases between. The CDR3 DNA follows: TGTGCCAGCAGCTTGGAAGCCTATACGCAGTATTTT. Encoded protein: CASSLEAYTQYF.

The chain carries TRBV5-1 and TRBJ2-7, with D uncertain. Trimming removed 0 bases at V and 5 bases at J, with 9 bases between. This CDR3 is 13 amino acids long. Germline CDR1 SGHRS, CDR2 YFSETQ. The CDR3 here is CASSLVGWDEQYF. CDR3 DNA sequence: TGCGCCAGCAGCTTGGTAGGGTGGGACGAGCAGTACTTC.

The chain employs TRBV29-1 and TRBJ2-1; 8 bases fit TRBD2. Per germline, CDR1 SQVTM and CDR2 ANQGSEA. The CDR3 contains 14 residues. V lost 0 bases to trimming and J lost 8 bases; unmatched junction nucleotides: 6. CDR3 sequence reads: CSVEDTSGRDEQFF. The CDR3 region has the DNA TGCAGCGTTGAAGATACTAGCGGACGGGATGAGCAGTTCTTC.

To note about this clone: This specimen includes other DNA sequences encoding the same CDR3. This chain uses TRBV5-1 with TRBJ2-6; D gene uncertain. The CDR3 extends over 15 amino acids. CDR1 is SGHRS and CDR2 is YFSETQ in the germline V gene. Trimming left V 2 bases short and J 0 bases short, with 6 bases between. CDR3 in amino acids: CASSFGGSGANVLTF. The CDR3 DNA reads TGCGCCAGCAGCTTCGGTGGCTCTGGGGCCAACGTCCTGACTTTC.

This clone appeared a few times. The identical CDR3 is also encoded by other nucleotide sequences in the sample. The V call is TRBV5-1, the J call TRBJ1-1, with D possibly TRBD1 on 5 matching bases. Germline CDR1 and CDR2: SGHRS and YFSETQ. This CDR3 has 13 amino acids. Trimming shortened V by 2 bases and J by 1 base, and 6 bases separated the two germline ends. The CDR3 region has the DNA TGCGCCAGCAGCTTTGACAGGAACACTGAAGCTTTCTTT. Translation: CASSFDRNTEAFF.

The chain links TRBV7-2 to TRBJ2-3; no firm D call. The V end lost 2 bases, the J end lost 2 bases, and 11 bases lay between the germline ends. Looked up from germline, CDR1 is SGHTA and CDR2 is FQGNSA. CDR3 length: 15 residues. CDR3 sequence: CASSLTRSPTDTQYF. The CDR3 nucleotides are TGTGCCAGCAGCTTAACGAGATCCCCCACAGATACGCAGTATTTT.

This clone was detected only once. The rearrangement joins TRBV6-5 to TRBJ1-1; D is undetermined. Germline V gene sequence: CDR1 MNHEY, CDR2 SVGAGI. The CDR3 has 13 residues. V lost 10 bases to trimming and J lost 2 bases, with 14 bases between them. The chain's CDR3 is CAIGRNLNTEAFF. CDR3 bases: TGTGCCATTGGACGGAACTTAAACACTGAAGCTTTCTTT.

This clone was found once. Other nucleotide sequences from this sample produce the same CDR3. This chain connects TRBV30 to TRBJ2-2; TRBD2 matches 8 bases. The CDR3 spans 15 residues. The junction had 2 bases not matched to a gene; V was cut back by 2 bases and J by 0 bases. The V gene's germline CDR1 is GTSNPN and CDR2 SVGIG (reference sequence). The CDR3 DNA follows: TGTGCCTGGAGTCGGGGGGGAACGAACACCGGGGAGCTGTTTTTT. It translates to CAWSRGGTNTGELFF.

This CDR3 reads CAWNMGTGEWQYF. The CDR3 bases are TGTGCCTGGAATATGGGGACCGGCGAGTGGCAGTACTTC. J is TRBJ2-5 and V is TRBV30, with D perhaps assigned TRBD1 or TRBD2 (5 bases each). CDR1 and CDR2 (germline): GTSNPN, SVGIG (reference sequence). The CDR3 is 13 residues long. Trimming shortened V by 4 bases and J by 11 bases, and 20 bases separated the two germline ends.